This entry lists 19 T cell receptor beta chains sequenced from one sample in a study of blood T cell repertoires in COVID-19. Produced via immunoSEQ multiplex PCR; TCRdb's table is partial and in-frame only. This table has over 110,000 clones, roughly 84% appearing once. The source material was PBMCs or T cells enriched from blood (not recorded which). Every receptor here comes from a man in his forties with acute COVID-19.

The chain recombines TRBV4-1 with TRBJ2-1, with a weak D call TRBD1 (5 bases). Germline CDR1 MGHRA, CDR2 YSYEKL. The CDR3 runs to 13 residues. Deletions cut 2 bases from V and 8 bases from J, with 10 bases between. This chain's CDR3 is CASSQIQGYEQFF. CDR3 in DNA: TGCGCCAGCAGCCAAATCCAGGGTTATGAGCAGTTCTTC.

This clone was picked up one time. The CDR3 DNA is TGTGCCATCAGTGAGTTCCGAAAGGGAGGTGACAATCAGCCCCAGCATTTT. It specifies CAISEFRKGGDNQPQHF. V gene TRBV10-3 combines with J gene TRBJ1-5, with D uncertain. The length of the CDR3 is 17 residues. Germline values: CDR1 ENHRY, CDR2 SYGVKD. V was clipped by 1 base and J by 3 bases, with 16 bases between them.

This clone showed up just once. The CDR3 DNA reads TGTGCCACCAGCAGAGATGTTCGCTCCTACGAGCAGTACTTC. Its translation: CATSRDVRSYEQYF. The V gene is TRBV15, the J gene TRBJ2-7; D is unclear. Germline V lookup: CDR1 LNHNV, CDR2 YYDKDF (reference sequence). The V and J ends lost 0 bases and 0 bases respectively, with 6 bases between them. The CDR3 loop spans 14 amino acids.

This clone was seen once. The same CDR3 is also encoded by other DNA sequences in this sample. V usage is TRBV6-2 or TRBV6-3 and J usage is TRBJ1-3; no clear D. The CDR3 runs to 15 residues. V was pared by 2 bases and J by 0 bases, with 8 bases between. Per germline, CDR1 MNHEY and CDR2 SVGEGT. DNA of the CDR3: TGTGCCAGCAGTTACGGGCAGACCTCTGGAAACACCATATATTTT. Translating it yields CASSYGQTSGNTIYF.

This rearrangement joins TRBV3-1 (or the pseudogene TRBV3-2) to TRBJ2-3; 9 bases map to TRBD1. In germline, CDR1 is LGHDT, CDR2 YNNKEL (reference sequence). Trimming removed 8 bases from V and 3 bases from J; junction bases left unmatched: 6. The CDR3 spans 14 residues. The CDR3 coding sequence is TGTGCCAGCTCCGGGACAGGGAGGACAGATACGCAGTATTTT. The encoded protein is CASSGTGRTDTQYF.

V usage is TRBV4-3 and J usage is TRBJ1-4; 8 nucleotides agree with TRBD1. Unmatched junction bases numbered 3, after V lost 1 base and J lost 8 bases. The CDR3 is made up of 14 amino acids. Germline V gene lookup returns CDR1 LGHNA and CDR2 YSLEER. In DNA, the CDR3 is TGCGCCAGCAGCCAAGGGACAGGGCGCGAAAAACTGTTTTTT. Its translation: CASSQGTGREKLFF.

The J gene is TRBJ2-5, the V gene TRBV5-4, with D possibly being TRBD2 (5 bases). The CDR3 spans 15 residues. Germline V CDR1 and CDR2: SGHNT, YYREEE (reference sequence). V dropped 4 bases and J dropped 0 bases, with 13 bases sitting between them. The CDR3 loop is CASSRTREDQETQYF. The CDR3 DNA follows: TGTGCCAGCAGCAGAACCCGGGAAGACCAAGAGACCCAGTACTTC.

The rearrangement uses TRBV6-5 and TRBJ1-5; no clear D gene. This CDR3 is 14 amino acids long. Trimming took off 0 bases at V and 4 bases at J, with 7 bases between the two ends. The germline CDR1 and CDR2 sequences are MNHEY and SVGAGI. CDR3 in DNA: TGTGCCAGCAGTTACTCAAACAGAAATCAGCCCCAGCATTTT. Amino acid sequence: CASSYSNRNQPQHF.

The rearrangement uses TRBV19 and TRBJ1-5; 9 positions match TRBD1. Unmatched junction bases numbered 5, after V lost 7 bases and J lost 7 bases. The V gene's germline CDR1 is LNHDA and CDR2 SQIVND (reference sequence). The CDR3 runs 13 residues. The CDR3 DNA sequence: TGTGCCAGTAAGGGACAGGGCGGGCAGCCCCAGCATTTT. Its translation is CASKGQGGQPQHF.

The rearrangement links TRBV19 to TRBJ2-6; TRBD1 is a possible D gene (5 bases). Germline lookup yields CDR1 LNHDA and CDR2 SQIVND (reference sequence). V gave up 5 bases and J gave up 0 bases, with 17 bases separating them. The CDR3 runs 18 residues. CDR3 coding DNA: TGTGCCAGTAGTCCTACAGACCTGACAGCCTCTGGGGCCAACGTCCTGACTTTC. Protein product: CASSPTDLTASGANVLTF.

This rearrangement joins TRBV5-1 to TRBJ2-7; the D gene is possibly TRBD1 (6 bases). V lost 3 bases, J lost 6 bases, and 19 bases lay in between. The germline CDR1 and CDR2 sequences are SGHRS and YFSETQ. CDR3 size: 15 residues. The CDR3 here is CASSYNRDPLSEQYF. CDR3 coding DNA: TGCGCCAGCAGCTACAACAGGGACCCGTTGAGCGAGCAGTACTTC.

The chain combines TRBV7-8 with TRBJ2-2; D call uncertain. V gave up 3 bases and J gave up 1 base, with 6 bases separating them. The CDR3 spans 14 residues. Germline-derived CDR1 and CDR2 are SGHVS and FQNEAQ. CDR3 protein: CASSFLRNTGELFF. In DNA, the CDR3 is TGTGCCAGCAGCTTCCTTCGGAACACCGGGGAGCTGTTTTTT.

The chain couples TRBV6-2 or TRBV6-3 to TRBJ1-2, with D uncertain. CDR3 size: 15 residues. Trimming left V 2 bases short and J 0 bases short, with 10 bases between. In germline, CDR1 is MNHEY, CDR2 SVGEGT. The CDR3 DNA sequence: TGTGCCAGCAGTTACCAACCGTCAGCTAACTATGGCTACACCTTC. It codes for CASSYQPSANYGYTF.

The CDR3, as DNA: TGTGCCAGCAGCGAAAGGGGACAGGAGCTCACCGGGGAGCTGTTTTTT. Protein product: CASSERGQELTGELFF. This chain uses TRBV9 with TRBJ2-2, with 8 nucleotides matching TRBD1. In germline, CDR1 is SGDLS, CDR2 YYNGEE. V was clipped by 3 bases and J by 4 bases; unmatched bases: 8. The CDR3 length is 16 residues.

This clone was recorded a few times. The gene calls are TRBV28 and TRBJ1-5; weak D call: TRBD1 (6 bases). V shed 3 bases and J shed 6 bases, with 15 bases lying between them. Germline V CDR1 and CDR2: MDHEN, SYDVKM. The CDR3 length is 15 residues. CDR3 residues: CASSLLQGPSQPQHF. The CDR3 DNA reads as TGTGCCAGCAGTTTGCTACAGGGTCCAAGTCAGCCCCAGCATTTT.

This clone was detected a few times. The V gene is TRBV7-9, the J gene TRBJ1-2; TRBD1 might be the D (5 bases). Germline CDR1 SEHNR, CDR2 FQNEAQ (reference sequence). The CDR3 has 15 residues. Trimming removed 5 bases from V and 4 bases from J, with 17 bases in between. In nucleotides, the CDR3 is TGTGCCAGCAGCGAACCGGGACTGAGGATCTATGGCTACACCTTC. Translation: CASSEPGLRIYGYTF.

The V gene is TRBV4-1, the J gene TRBJ2-5; 14 bases agree with TRBD2. Germline CDR1 MGHRA, CDR2 YSYEKL. The trim removed 4 bases at V and 4 bases at J, leaving 8 bases unmatched. This CDR3 is 17 amino acids long. The CDR3 loop is CASSPAGLAGGGETQYF. CDR3 nucleotide sequence: TGCGCCAGCAGCCCTGCTGGACTAGCGGGAGGAGGAGAGACCCAGTACTTC.

This clone was seen a few times. The V and J genes are TRBV9 and TRBJ1-6, with 10 bases identical to TRBD1. J lost 8 bases, V lost 4 bases, and 18 bases had no gene match. Germline CDR1 SGDLS, CDR2 YYNGEE. The CDR3 loop spans 19 amino acids. CDR3 residues: CASSSSPGTGEGLYSPLHF. The CDR3 region has the DNA TGTGCCAGCAGCTCAAGTCCCGGGACAGGGGAGGGATTATATTCACCCCTCCACTTT.

The chain combines TRBV15 with TRBJ1-5; 9 positions match TRBD1. Trimming removed 4 bases from V and 5 bases from J; junction bases left unmatched: 6. Looked up from germline, CDR1 is LNHNV and CDR2 is YYDKDF (reference sequence). The CDR3 is 15 amino acids. In nucleotides, the CDR3 is TGTGCCACCAGCACGGACAGGGGAGCGGATCAGCCCCAGCATTTT. Translated: CATSTDRGADQPQHF.